This T cell receptor (beta chain) was documented in a study of shared clonotypes between healthy human individuals. Naive CD8 cells were CD45RO-negative, positively selected for CCR7, excluding terminally differentiated effector memory CD45RA+ cells. TCRdb's table, derived via immunoSEQ multiplex PCR, lists solely in-frame clones and lacks some. This sample has roughly 2.1 million clones, with under 95% found just once. After removal of 5 bases from V and 4 bases from J, the junction contained 3 bases not matched to a gene. This CDR3 has 13 residues. Germline V CDR1 and CDR2: MRHNA, SNTAGT. Sequenced input: naive CD8+ T cells from PBMCs. The TCR was taken from a man younger than 30 in good health. Some clones in this sample may be carry-over from other donors' samples. The rearrangement joins TRBV6-4 to TRBJ1-1; TRBD1 matches at 8 bases. Here the CDR3 reads CASSQTGATEAFF. The CDR3 DNA follows: TGTGCCAGCAGTCAGACAGGGGCCACTGAAGCTTTCTTT.